This T cell receptor beta chain was found in a study of cytomegalovirus exposure and HLA in healthy donors. In this sample, this clone turned up a few times. The CDR3 has 14 amino acids. J lost 3 bases, V lost 3 bases, and 4 bases had no gene match. Germline values: CDR1 GTSNPN, CDR2 SVGIG (reference sequence). Vbeta (60) and Jbeta (13) primers were used in the PCR. Sequencing used immunoSEQ multiplex PCR; TCRdb keeps in-frame clones, though not all of them. The table lists around 120,000 clones, 15% of them singletons, with about 1.9% in the top ten. This clonotype was obtained from a woman aged 18-35 years in good health and CMV-seronegative. Sequencing was done on a sample of PBMCs. This rearrangement joins TRBV30 to TRBJ2-2; 7 bases align to TRBD2. The CDR3 DNA is TGTGCCTGGAGGGGGGGGAGGGACACCGGGGAGCTGTTTTTT. As protein: CAWRGGRDTGELFF.